This TCR beta chain is from a study of cytomegalovirus exposure and HLA in healthy donors. Study in general: The study's early data release held approximately 91 million unique TCRs from HLA-typed donors.

Broader study findings: Later analysis placed DRB1 highest and HLA-C lowest in TCR association rates, which differed by HLA locus. A further, later analysis showed that HLA-associated TCR beta chains (compared with equally common others) were more clonally expanded.

On this clone: No antigen is known for it.

In germline, CDR1 is SGHVS, CDR2 FNYEAQ. V was pared by 6 bases and J by 6 bases, with 6 bases of the junction left unmatched. This CDR3 is built from 13 residues. Nominally healthy donors provided the samples, though records likely missed some immune exposures. 13 Jbeta primers and 60 Vbeta primers were used for the PCR. Generated by immunoSEQ multiplex PCR, the TCRdb table keeps only in-frame clones and is missing some. Of 85,000 to 100,000 clones in the sample, approximately 84% were seen once. V and J are TRBV7-6 and TRBJ2-3; 7 bases align to TRBD1. Sequenced input: PBMCs. The sequence was collected from a girl under 10 years old in good health and CMV-seropositive. Written as DNA, the CDR3 is TGTGCCAGCAGTTTGACAGGGTTCGATACGCAGTATTTT. This gives the protein CASSLTGFDTQYF.